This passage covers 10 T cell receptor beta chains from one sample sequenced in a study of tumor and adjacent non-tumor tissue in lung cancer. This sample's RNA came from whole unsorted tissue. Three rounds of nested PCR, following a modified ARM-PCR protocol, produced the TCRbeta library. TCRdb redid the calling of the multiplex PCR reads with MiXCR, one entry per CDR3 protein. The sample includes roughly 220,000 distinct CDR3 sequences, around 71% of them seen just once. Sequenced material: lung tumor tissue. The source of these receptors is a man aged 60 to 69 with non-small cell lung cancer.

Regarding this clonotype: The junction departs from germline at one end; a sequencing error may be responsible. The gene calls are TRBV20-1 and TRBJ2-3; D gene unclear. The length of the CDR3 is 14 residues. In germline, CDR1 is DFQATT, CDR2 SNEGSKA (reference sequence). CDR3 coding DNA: TGCAGTGCTAGAGATGCGATATGCTCAGATACGCAATATTTT. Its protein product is CSARDAICSDTQYF.

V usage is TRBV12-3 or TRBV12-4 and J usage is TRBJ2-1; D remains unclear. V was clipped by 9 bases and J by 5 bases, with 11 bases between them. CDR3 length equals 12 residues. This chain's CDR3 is CARKRQNNEQFF. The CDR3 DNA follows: TGTGCCAGAAAGAGGCAGAACAATGAGCAGTTCTTC.

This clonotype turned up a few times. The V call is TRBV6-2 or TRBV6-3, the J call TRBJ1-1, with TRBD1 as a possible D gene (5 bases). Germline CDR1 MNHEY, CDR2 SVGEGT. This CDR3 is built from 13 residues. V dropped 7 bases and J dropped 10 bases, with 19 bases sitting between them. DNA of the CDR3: TGTGCCAGCACAGTTAACTGGGACCCGGGAGCTTTCTTT. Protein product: CASTVNWDPGAFF.

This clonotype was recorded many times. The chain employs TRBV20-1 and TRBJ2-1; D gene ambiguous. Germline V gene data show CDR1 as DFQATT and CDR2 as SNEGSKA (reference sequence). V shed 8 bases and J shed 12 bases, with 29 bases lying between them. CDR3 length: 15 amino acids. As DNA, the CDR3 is TGCAGTCCCGGTTACCCGGGCCAATACAATGAGTGGCAGTTCTTC. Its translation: CSPGYPGQYNEWQFF.

CDR3 in amino acids: CASSQDEREGLGYEQYF. Written as DNA, the CDR3 is TGTGCCAGCAGCCAAGATGAGCGTGAGGGCCTGGGCTACGAGCAGTACTTC. The chain has TRBV4-2 and TRBJ2-7, with D possibly being TRBD2 (5 bases). V lost 0 bases and J 3 bases, leaving 18 bases between the germline ends. Germline V gene data show CDR1 as LGHNA and CDR2 as YNFKEQ. This CDR3 region has 17 residues.

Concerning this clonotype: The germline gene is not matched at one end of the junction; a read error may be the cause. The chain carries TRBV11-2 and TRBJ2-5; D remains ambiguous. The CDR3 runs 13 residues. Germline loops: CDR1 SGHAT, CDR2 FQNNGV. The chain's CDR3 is CTSSFFAEEIQYF. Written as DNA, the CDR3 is TGTACCAGCAGCTTTTTCGCGGAAGAGATCCAGTACTTC.

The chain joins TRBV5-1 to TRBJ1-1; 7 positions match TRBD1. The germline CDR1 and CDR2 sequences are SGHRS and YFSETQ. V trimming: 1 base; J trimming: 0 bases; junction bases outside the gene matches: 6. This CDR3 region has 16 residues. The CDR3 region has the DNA TGCGCCAGCAGCTTGTCGCCGGGACAGTTGAACACTGAAGCTTTCTTT. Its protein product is CASSLSPGQLNTEAFF.

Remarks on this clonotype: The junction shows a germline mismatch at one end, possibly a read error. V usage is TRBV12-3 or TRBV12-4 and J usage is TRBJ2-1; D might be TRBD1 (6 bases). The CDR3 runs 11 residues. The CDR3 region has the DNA TGTGCCAGCAGCCGAACAGGGAAATGGGTCTTC. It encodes CASSRTGKWVF.

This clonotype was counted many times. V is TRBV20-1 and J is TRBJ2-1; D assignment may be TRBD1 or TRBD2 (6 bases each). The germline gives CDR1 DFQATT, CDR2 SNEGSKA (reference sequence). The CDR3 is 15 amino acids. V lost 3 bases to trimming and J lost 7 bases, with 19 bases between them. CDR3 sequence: CSASPWGRGDNEQFF. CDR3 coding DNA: TGCAGTGCTAGTCCCTGGGGGCGCGGGGATAATGAGCAGTTCTTC.

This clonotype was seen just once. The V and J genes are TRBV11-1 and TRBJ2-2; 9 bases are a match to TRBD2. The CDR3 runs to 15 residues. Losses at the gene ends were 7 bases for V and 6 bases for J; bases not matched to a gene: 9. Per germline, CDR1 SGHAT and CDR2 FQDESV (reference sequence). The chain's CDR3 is CASNSSGINSGELFF. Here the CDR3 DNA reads TGTGCCAGCAACTCTAGCGGGATAAACTCCGGGGAGCTGTTTTTT.